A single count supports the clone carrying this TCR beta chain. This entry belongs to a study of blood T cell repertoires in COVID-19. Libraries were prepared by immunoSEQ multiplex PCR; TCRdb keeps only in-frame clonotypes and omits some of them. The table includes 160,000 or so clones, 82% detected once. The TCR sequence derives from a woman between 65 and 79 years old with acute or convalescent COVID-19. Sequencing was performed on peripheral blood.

The CDR3 sequence: CASSLGVTSGGADTQYF. The CDR3 nucleotides are TGTGCCAGCAGCTTAGGGGTCACTAGCGGGGGGGCAGATACGCAGTATTTT. J is TRBJ2-3 and V is TRBV7-6; TRBD2 aligns across 13 bases. The CDR3 is made up of 17 amino acids. V was clipped by 1 base and J by 4 bases; unmatched bases: 5. Per germline, CDR1 SGHVS and CDR2 FNYEAQ.